One and the same sample provided the 17 T cell receptor beta chains below, sequenced in a study of T cell changes during pregnancy in multiple sclerosis (dated by TCRdb to between 2017 and 2020). To prepare the library, the immunoSEQ multiplex PCR assay was applied. TCRdb re-hosts the immuneACCESS table, in-frame sequences only. Its copies lack some clones; in the studies checked, an unresolved V gene accounts for under half of them, and the cause for the rest is not known. The sample profile shows about 59,000 clones; roughly 94% of them were found once. 2.5% of the sample is in the top ten clones. The specimen was CD8+ T cells from peripheral blood mononuclear cells, collected after pregnancy. Every receptor here comes from a female donor with multiple sclerosis, enrolled in a pregnancy study.

The rearrangement joins TRBV9 to TRBJ1-2; TRBD1 might be the D (6 bases). This CDR3 comprises 14 residues. CDR1 is SGDLS, CDR2 YYNGEE, per germline. Deletions cut 3 bases from V and 2 bases from J, with 11 bases between. Here the CDR3 reads CASSAPTGNYGYTF. The CDR3 bases are TGTGCCAGCAGCGCCCCGACAGGAAACTATGGCTACACCTTC.

The chain is built from TRBV4-1 and TRBJ1-2; the D gene is possibly TRBD1 (5 bases). The CDR3 is made up of 16 amino acids. V was pared by 0 bases and J by 5 bases, with 16 bases between. The germline CDR1 and CDR2 sequences are MGHRA and YSYEKL. CDR3 region: CASSQDLTFGGYGYTF. The DNA for the CDR3 is TGCGCCAGCAGCCAAGATCTGACCTTCGGGGGGTATGGCTACACCTTC.

The chain recombines TRBV4-3 with TRBJ2-1, with 9 nucleotides matching TRBD2. This CDR3 is 14 amino acids long. The ends lost 5 bases at V and 10 bases at J; junction bases unmatched: 9. CDR1 is LGHNA and CDR2 is YSLEER in the germline V gene. The CDR3 spells CASSSGLASSEQFF. The CDR3, as DNA: TGCGCCAGCAGCTCGGGACTAGCTTCCAGCGAGCAGTTCTTC.

The rearrangement links TRBV5-1 to TRBJ1-1, with D possibly being TRBD1 (5 bases). The ends were cut back, 0 bases at V and 5 bases at J, with 11 bases in the middle. The CDR3 totals 14 residues. Looked up from germline, CDR1 is SGHRS and CDR2 is YFSETQ. In DNA form, the CDR3 reads TGCGCCAGCAGCTTGGACAGGTACCGGACTGAAGCTTTCTTT. It is translated as CASSLDRYRTEAFF.

The rearrangement uses TRBV19 and TRBJ2-1; 9 bases agree with TRBD2. The CDR3 extends over 15 amino acids. V gave up 6 bases and J gave up 0 bases; unmatched junction bases: 3. Germline values: CDR1 LNHDA, CDR2 SQIVND (reference sequence). The DNA of the CDR3 is TGTGCCAGTAGGCTAGCGGGATCCTCCTACAATGAGCAGTTCTTC. This gives the protein CASRLAGSSYNEQFF. The full variable domain, with the rest looked up from reference TRBV19 and TRBJ2-1, is DGGITQSPKYLFRKEGQNVTLSCEQNLNHDAMYWYRQDPGQGLRLIYYSQIVNDFQKGDIAEGYSVSREKKESFPLTVTSAQKNPTAFYLCASRLAGSSYNEQFFGPGTRLTVL.

This chain joins TRBV7-9 and TRBJ2-2; D gene uncertain. This CDR3 has 14 amino acids. V was trimmed by 1 base and J by 6 bases, leaving 9 bases between them. CDR1 SEHNR and CDR2 FQNEAQ come from the germline V gene (reference sequence). CDR3 sequence reads: CASSLGIGSGELFF. The CDR3 DNA sequence: TGTGCCAGCAGCTTAGGGATCGGGTCCGGGGAGCTGTTTTTT.

This clone was seen once. This chain joins TRBV27 and TRBJ2-7, with D unclear. This CDR3 has 14 amino acids. V was cut by 1 base and J by 1 base, with 8 bases left in between. Germline loops: CDR1 MNHEY, CDR2 SMNVEV (reference sequence). CDR3 nucleotide sequence: TGTGCCAGCAGTTTATTCGGAGCTTCCTACGAGCAGTACTTC. It yields the protein CASSLFGASYEQYF.

CDR3 residues: CASSTQGTTGELFF. CDR3 coding DNA: TGTGCCAGCAGCACCCAGGGGACGACCGGGGAGCTGTTTTTT. The chain recombines TRBV9 with TRBJ2-2; tentatively, D is TRBD1 (6 bases). With 4 bases removed from V and 5 bases from J, the gap between germline ends came to 12 bases. Germline V gene data show CDR1 as SGDLS and CDR2 as YYNGEE. CDR3 size: 14 residues.

The chain employs TRBV5-1 and TRBJ2-1; tentative D call: TRBD2 (6 bases). CDR1 and CDR2 (germline): SGHRS, YFSETQ. The germline V and J ends were trimmed by 1 base and 3 bases, with 14 bases remaining between them. CDR3 length: 16 residues. The CDR3 DNA follows: TGCGCCAGCAGCTTGTATGGGAGGCATGACTACAATGAGCAGTTCTTC. It yields the protein CASSLYGRHDYNEQFF.

The chain combines TRBV4-1 with TRBJ2-7, with unresolved D. V was shortened by 0 bases and J by 2 bases, with 8 bases between the two germline ends. The V gene's germline CDR1 is MGHRA and CDR2 YSYEKL. The length of the CDR3 is 14 residues. The CDR3 region is CASSQDLDAYEQYF. The CDR3 nucleotides are TGCGCCAGCAGCCAAGATCTAGACGCCTACGAGCAGTACTTC.

The chain employs TRBV9 and TRBJ2-7, with D perhaps matching TRBD1 (5 bases). The CDR3 is 13 residues long. Germline V gene sequence: CDR1 SGDLS, CDR2 YYNGEE. Trimming pared 0 bases from V and 3 bases from J, leaving 7 bases between. CDR3 DNA sequence: TGTGCCAGCAGCGTAGGGACATACTACGAGCAGTACTTC. It yields the protein CASSVGTYYEQYF.

The DNA of the CDR3 is TGTGCCAGCAGCCACAGGCTAGCGGGAGGACGCGACACCGGGGAGCTGTTTTTT. Translated: CASSHRLAGGRDTGELFF. This rearrangement joins TRBV4-2 to TRBJ2-2, with 11 bases matching TRBD2. The CDR3 totals 18 residues. Losses at the gene ends were 3 bases for V and 3 bases for J; bases not matched to a gene: 9. CDR1 is LGHNA and CDR2 is YNFKEQ in the germline V gene.

The chain has TRBV19 and TRBJ1-5, with 7 bases aligning to TRBD1. Germline V CDR1 and CDR2: LNHDA, SQIVND (reference sequence). The length of the CDR3 is 17 residues. Trimming cost V 3 bases and J 4 bases; bases outside gene matches: 12. This chain's CDR3 is CASSIAWLQGSNQPQHF. The CDR3 DNA reads TGTGCCAGTAGTATTGCCTGGCTACAGGGGTCGAATCAGCCCCAGCATTTT.

The chain links TRBV7-6 to TRBJ2-7; 7 positions agree with TRBD1. J lost 6 bases, V lost 5 bases, and 7 bases had no gene match. Germline loops: CDR1 SGHVS, CDR2 FNYEAQ. The CDR3 runs 13 residues. CDR3 loop: CASSPGQASEQYF. In DNA, the CDR3 is TGTGCCAGCAGCCCAGGACAGGCTTCCGAGCAGTACTTC.

This clone was seen only once. The chain recombines TRBV4-3 with TRBJ2-1; tentative D call: TRBD2 (6 bases). CDR1 is LGHNA, CDR2 YSLEER, per germline. This CDR3 region has 14 residues. The germline V and J ends were trimmed by 1 base and 9 bases, with 13 bases remaining between them. The CDR3 sequence: CASSQGLGWVEQFF. CDR3 coding DNA: TGCGCCAGCAGCCAAGGACTAGGGTGGGTTGAGCAGTTCTTC.

This sequence joins TRBV5-1 and TRBJ2-7, with 7 bases identical to TRBD1. V trimming: 0 bases; J trimming: 3 bases; junction bases outside the gene matches: 12. This CDR3 contains 17 residues. Germline loops: CDR1 SGHRS, CDR2 YFSETQ. CDR3 coding DNA: TGCGCCAGCAGCTTGGGGGAGACAGGGCCTAGAGGCTACGAGCAGTACTTC. This encodes CASSLGETGPRGYEQYF.

This chain connects TRBV7-9 to TRBJ2-2, with D unresolved. Germline V gene sequence: CDR1 SEHNR, CDR2 FQNEAQ (reference sequence). This CDR3 contains 13 residues. V was clipped by 5 bases and J by 6 bases, with 10 bases between them. The CDR3 DNA is TGTGCCAGCAGCCTGGGCCAGGCCGGGGAGCTGTTTTTT. It specifies CASSLGQAGELFF.